The rows below give T cell receptor beta chains drawn from one sample of a study of blood T cell repertoires in COVID-19. Measured with immunoSEQ multiplex PCR; TCRdb has only the in-frame clones, and not every one. Of over 150,000 clones listed, 80% to 90% are singletons. Sequences were obtained from peripheral blood. These receptors were taken from a woman of 80 years or more with COVID-19, enrolled during active disease. CDR3s leave out the opening cysteine and the closing phenylalanine or tryptophan.

j_gene: TRBJ1-1
v_gene: TRBV7-3
CDR3aa: ASSPTAGGTEAF

j_gene: TRBJ2-7
v_gene: TRBV2
CDR3aa: ASTGTGASYEQY

j_gene: TRBJ2-3
v_gene: TRBV15
CDR3aa: ATSIQGGADTQY

j_gene: TRBJ1-2
v_gene: TRBV2
CDR3aa: ASSPDSRFNYGYT

j_gene: TRBJ2-7
v_gene: TRBV30
CDR3aa: AQGRGYEQY

j_gene: TRBJ2-7
v_gene: TRBV2
CDR3aa: ASRPTGQGPEQY

j_gene: TRBJ1-2
v_gene: TRBV3-1/TRBV3-2
CDR3aa: ASSQADIGNYGYT

j_gene: TRBJ2-2
v_gene: TRBV12-3/TRBV12-4
CDR3aa: ASSLLRAGELF

j_gene: TRBJ2-1
v_gene: TRBV11-1
CDR3aa: ASSFTGASYNEQF

j_gene: TRBJ1-1
v_gene: TRBV11-1
CDR3aa: ASSRGQGMNTEAF

j_gene: TRBJ2-5
v_gene: TRBV11-2
CDR3aa: ASSLSGSGTETQY

j_gene: TRBJ2-1
v_gene: TRBV18
CDR3aa: ASSPLALAVNNEQF

j_gene: TRBJ2-7
v_gene: TRBV5-1
CDR3aa: ASSQQGLSYEQY

j_gene: TRBJ2-5
v_gene: TRBV24-1
CDR3aa: ATSPKVADQETQY

j_gene: TRBJ2-3
v_gene: TRBV5-1
CDR3aa: ASSLPSTTDTQY

j_gene: TRBJ2-3
v_gene: TRBV6-4
CDR3aa: ASRLTSGTYTQY

j_gene: TRBJ2-3
v_gene: TRBV2
CDR3aa: ASSRDSNTDTQY

j_gene: TRBJ1-1
v_gene: TRBV18
CDR3aa: ASCQGADTEAF

j_gene: TRBJ2-7
v_gene: TRBV28
CDR3aa: ASSLAGIHEQY

j_gene: TRBJ1-1
v_gene: TRBV7-9
CDR3aa: ASSGYVRTGYTEAF

j_gene: TRBJ2-7
v_gene: TRBV5-1
CDR3aa: ASSPGLAAYEQY

j_gene: TRBJ2-7
v_gene: TRBV5-1
CDR3aa: ASSRTVQGSLGEQY